This T cell receptor (beta chain) was observed in a study of T cells in Graves' hyperthyroidism and ophthalmopathy. Hyperthyroidism had been newly diagnosed in patients aged 18 to 65, and its duration was under 2 months. Concerning this clonotype itself: Antigen: not known.

RNA transcripts served as the template for amplifying TCR beta CDR3 regions. TCR CDR3 underwent first-round RT-PCR with the HTBI primer set. TCRdb ran MiXCR on the multiplex PCR reads and lists one entry per CDR3 protein. The repertoire has 500,000 to 600,000 distinct CDR3 sequences, 15% to 20% of them found once; the top ten carry 15% to 20%. Germline-derived CDR1 and CDR2 are LNHDA and SQIVND (reference sequence). CDR3 length: 12 amino acids. V was clipped by 3 bases and J by 9 bases, with 9 bases between them. General study results and limits: Most thyroid clonotypes with frequency above 0.001 were detected in blood.

V and J are TRBV19 and TRBJ1-5, with D unresolved. The specimen was blood. This TCR came from a woman between 18 and 29 years old with Graves' hyperthyroidism. CDR3 coding DNA: TGTGCCAGTAGTATTTCTCCGGGGCCCCAGCATTTT. Translated, it gives CASSISPGPQHF.